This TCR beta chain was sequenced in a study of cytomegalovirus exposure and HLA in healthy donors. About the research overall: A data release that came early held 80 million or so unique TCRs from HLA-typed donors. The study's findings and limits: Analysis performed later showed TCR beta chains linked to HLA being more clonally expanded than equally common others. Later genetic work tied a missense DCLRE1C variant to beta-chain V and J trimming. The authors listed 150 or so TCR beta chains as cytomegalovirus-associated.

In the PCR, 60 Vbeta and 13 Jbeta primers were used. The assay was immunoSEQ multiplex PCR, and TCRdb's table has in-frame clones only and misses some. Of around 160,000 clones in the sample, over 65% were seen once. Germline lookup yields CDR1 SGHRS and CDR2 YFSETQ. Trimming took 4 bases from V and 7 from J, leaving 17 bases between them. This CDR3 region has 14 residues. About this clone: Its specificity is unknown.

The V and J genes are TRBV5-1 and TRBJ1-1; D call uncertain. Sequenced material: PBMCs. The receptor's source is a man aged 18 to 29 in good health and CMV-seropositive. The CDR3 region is CASSPDGRLLEAFF. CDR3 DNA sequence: TGCGCCAGCAGCCCCGACGGCCGACTACTTGAAGCTTTCTTT.